These 31 T cell receptor beta chains came from one sample sequenced in a study of T cells in Graves' hyperthyroidism and ophthalmopathy. RNA transcripts gave rise to amplified TCR beta CDR3 regions. TCR CDR3 underwent first-round RT-PCR with the HTBI primer set. MiXCR, run by TCRdb on the multiplex PCR reads, gives a single entry per CDR3 protein. This table has around 620,000 distinct CDR3 sequences, roughly 46% appearing once. The sample was peripheral blood or thyroid tissue (not recorded which). Receptor source: an adult woman with Graves' disease, either hyperthyroidism or ophthalmopathy (not recorded which).

This chain uses TRBV28 with TRBJ1-2; weak D call: TRBD1 (6 bases). Germline V CDR1 and CDR2: MDHEN, SYDVKM. The CDR3 spans 13 residues. The V end lost 6 bases, the J end lost 3 bases, and 11 bases lay between the germline ends. The CDR3 coding sequence is TGTGCCAGCAGGCGGGGGCCGGACTATGGCTACACCTTC. Translated, it gives CASRRGPDYGYTF.

The chain uses TRBV7-2 and TRBJ1-2; 7 bases line up with TRBD1. The CDR3 extends over 16 amino acids. Germline CDR1 and CDR2: SGHTA and FQGNSA. Trimming removed 3 bases from V and 8 bases from J; junction bases left unmatched: 15. This CDR3 is CASSLAGSGGESGYTF. The CDR3 nucleotides read TGTGCCAGCAGCTTGGCCGGATCAGGGGGTGAGTCGGGCTACACCTTC.

The V call is TRBV7-2, the J call TRBJ1-5; D ambiguous. The V gene's germline CDR1 is SGHTA and CDR2 FQGNSA. The CDR3 runs to 15 residues. Trimming left V 5 bases short and J 1 base short, with 12 bases between. The CDR3 region has the DNA TGTGCCAGCAGCGATAAGGCCTTAAGCAATCAGCCCCAGCATTTT. Encoded protein: CASSDKALSNQPQHF.

The chain is built from TRBV29-1 and TRBJ2-7; 7 positions agree with TRBD1. V lost 8 bases, J lost 1 base, and 5 bases stayed unmatched. The length of the CDR3 is 12 residues. Per germline, CDR1 SQVTM and CDR2 ANQGSEA. In nucleotides, the CDR3 is TGCAGCTTACGGGACAGTTCCTACGAGCAGTACTTC. Translation gives CSLRDSSYEQYF.

This clonotype was detected many times. This chain joins TRBV7-2 and TRBJ1-5; D may be TRBD1 (6 bases). Germline lookup yields CDR1 SGHTA and CDR2 FQGNSA. The CDR3 has 15 amino acids. Trimming took off 0 bases at V and 3 bases at J, with 9 bases between the two ends. The CDR3 DNA sequence: TGTGCCAGCAGCTTAGCATGGGGGGCCAATCAGCCCCAGCATTTT. This codes for CASSLAWGANQPQHF. Variable domain in full (rest from reference TRBV7-2 and TRBJ1-5): GAGVSQSPSNKVTEKGKDVELRCDPISGHTALYWYRQSLGQGLEFLIYFQGNSAPDKSGLPSDRFSAERTGGSVSTLTIQRTQQEDSAVYLCASSLAWGANQPQHFGDGTRLSIL.

In this sample, this clonotype turned up once. This chain uses TRBV29-1 with TRBJ2-7; possible D gene TRBD1, 6 bases. This CDR3 has 13 residues. Germline CDR1 is SQVTM and CDR2 is ANQGSEA. V lost 8 bases to trimming and J lost 5 bases, with 19 bases between them. The CDR3 protein is CSSLDGQKNEQYF. Here the CDR3 DNA reads TGCAGCTCCCTTGATGGACAGAAGAACGAGCAGTACTTC.

The J gene is TRBJ2-5, the V gene TRBV7-2, with 7 bases that match TRBD1. This CDR3 comprises 14 residues. V trimming: 6 bases; J trimming: 0 bases; junction bases outside the gene matches: 4. The germline V gene encodes CDR1 SGHTA and CDR2 FQGNSA. CDR3 sequence: CASSPQGYQETQYF. CDR3 DNA: TGTGCCAGCAGTCCACAGGGGTACCAAGAGACCCAGTACTTC. The variable domain in full, with the rest retrieved from reference TRBV7-2 and TRBJ2-5, is GAGVSQSPSNKVTEKGKDVELRCDPISGHTALYWYRQSLGQGLEFLIYFQGNSAPDKSGLPSDRFSAERTGGSVSTLTIQRTQQEDSAVYLCASSPQGYQETQYFGPGTRLLVL.

With regard to this clonotype: This may stem from a read error, because a much larger clone lies one nucleotide away. It is unclear where the CDR3 begins or ends on the DNA, so no DNA is shown, and the CDR3 is as TCRdb lists it. The chain recombines TRBV12-3 or TRBV12-4 with TRBJ2-7; the listed D gene, TRBD1, was not tested against the DNA. Including both end residues, the CDR3 is 13 amino acids long. The chain's CDR3 is CASSFGTGIEQCF.

The table lists this clonotype with a few counts. V and J are TRBV3-1 and TRBJ2-7; possibly TRBD2 for D (6 bases). CDR3 length: 17 residues. V lost 1 base to trimming and J lost 1 base, with 17 bases between them. Germline-derived CDR1 and CDR2 are LGHDT and YNNKEL (reference sequence). CDR3 protein: CASSQVPGEVDSYEQYF. As DNA, the CDR3 is TGTGCCAGCAGCCAAGTTCCGGGAGAGGTGGATTCCTACGAGCAGTACTTC.

This clonotype was seen ten or more times. The chain uses TRBV5-1 and TRBJ1-1, with TRBD1 identical over 9 bases. Per the germline V gene, CDR1 is SGHRS and CDR2 is YFSETQ. This CDR3 spans 14 amino acids. The V segment lost 6 bases and the J segment 4 bases; nucleotides outside the gene matches: 7. The CDR3 nucleotides are TGCGCCAGCACCTCCGGGACAGGGTTCACTGAAGCTTTCTTT. Protein sequence: CASTSGTGFTEAFF.

This clonotype has just one count. V and J are TRBV20-1 and TRBJ1-2; 8 bases fit TRBD1. The germline V gene has CDR1 DFQATT and CDR2 SNEGSKA (reference sequence). After removal of 3 bases from V and 7 bases from J, the junction contained 4 bases not matched to a gene. The CDR3 totals 12 residues. CDR3 protein: CSASDRGSGYTF. The CDR3 nucleotides read TGCAGTGCTAGTGACAGGGGTAGTGGCTACACCTTC.

This clonotype has a handful of counts. J is TRBJ2-3 and V is TRBV30; D gene ambiguous. CDR1 and CDR2 (germline): GTSNPN, SVGIG (reference sequence). Trimming took 0 bases from V and 5 from J, leaving 6 bases between them. The length of the CDR3 is 12 residues. In DNA form, the CDR3 reads TGTGCCTGGAGTGTTGTGGGAGATACGCAGTATTTT. Translating gives CAWSVVGDTQYF. The full variable domain, in which reference TRBV30 and TRBJ2-3 provide the parts outside the CDR3, is SQTIHQWPATLVQPVGSPLSLECTVEGTSNPNLYWYRQAAGRGLQLLFYSVGIGQISSEVPQNLSASRPQDRQFILSSKKLLLSDSGFYLCAWSVVGDTQYFGPGTRLTVL.

On this clonotype: This sequence may be a read error, since a much larger clone differs from it by one base. The chain joins TRBV7-6 to TRBJ1-2; a possible D gene is TRBD1 (6 bases). The length of the CDR3 is 14 residues. Germline V lookup: CDR1 SGHVS, CDR2 FNYEAQ. CDR3 coding DNA: TGTGCCAGCAGCTCCTACGAGGGGGGCTATGGCCACACCTTC. This translates into CASSSYEGGYGHTF.

In regard to this clonotype: A read error is possible here, since a much larger clone lies one base away. The genes are TRBV29-1 and TRBJ2-2, with TRBD2 identical over 9 bases. Germline lookup yields CDR1 SQVTM and CDR2 ANQGSEA. J lost 7 bases, V lost 7 bases, and 10 bases had no gene match. CDR3 length equals 14 residues. CDR3 nucleotides: TGCAGCGCTGTGGGACTAGCAGTTGGCGGGGAGCTGTTTTTT. Translated, it gives CSAVGLAVGGELFF.

This clonotype was observed many times. V gene TRBV7-9 combines with J gene TRBJ1-2; the D is unclear. V was pared by 5 bases and J by 2 bases, with 15 bases between. The germline gives CDR1 SEHNR, CDR2 FQNEAQ (reference sequence). CDR3 length equals 15 residues. This chain's CDR3 is CASSGRREGNYGYTF. CDR3 DNA sequence: TGTGCCAGCAGCGGGCGGAGAGAGGGCAACTATGGCTACACCTTC. The full variable domain, in which reference TRBV7-9 and TRBJ1-2 provide the parts outside the CDR3, is DTGVSQNPRHKITKRGQNVTFRCDPISEHNRLYWYRQTLGQGPEFLTYFQNEAQLEKSRLLSDRFSAERPKGSFSTLEIQRTEQGDSAMYLCASSGRREGNYGYTFGSGTRLTVV.

This clonotype was recorded a few times. Just one base apart from a much larger clone, this may be a read error. The V and J genes are TRBV10-3 and TRBJ2-5; possibly TRBD1 or TRBD2 for D (5 bases each). Trimming shortened V by 2 bases and J by 5 bases, and 9 bases separated the two germline ends. The CDR3 covers 13 residues. CDR1 and CDR2 (germline): ENHRY, SYGVKD. The CDR3 bases are TGTGCCATCAGTGAGGAGGGGTGGGAGACCCAGTACTTC. Protein: CAISEEGWETQYF.

The chain employs TRBV7-9 and TRBJ2-7, with TRBD2 as a possible D gene (5 bases). Germline V gene sequence: CDR1 SEHNR, CDR2 FQNEAQ (reference sequence). The CDR3 contains 14 residues. Trimming removed 3 bases at V and 6 bases at J, with 15 bases between. CDR3: CASSFVGGNGEQYF. The CDR3 region has the DNA TGTGCCAGCAGCTTCGTAGGAGGAAATGGCGAGCAGTACTTC.

At least ten counts were recorded for this clonotype. The chain employs TRBV24-1 and TRBJ1-5, with a weak D call TRBD1 (5 bases). The CDR3 loop spans 12 amino acids. Trimming shortened V by 11 bases and J by 6 bases, and 13 bases separated the two germline ends. Per the germline V gene, CDR1 is KGHDR and CDR2 is SFDVKD. This CDR3 is CARTGGPQPQHF. CDR3 nucleotides: TGTGCCAGGACTGGGGGTCCTCAGCCCCAGCATTTT.

The J gene is TRBJ1-1, the V gene TRBV20-1; 7 bases map to TRBD1. CDR1 is DFQATT, CDR2 SNEGSKA, per germline (reference sequence). The CDR3 is 15 amino acids. Trimming removed 1 base from V and 1 base from J; junction bases left unmatched: 6. In nucleotides, the CDR3 is TGCAGTGCTAGAGGACAGGGAGGGTGGAACACTGAAGCTTTCTTT. Amino acid sequence: CSARGQGGWNTEAFF.

CDR3 nucleotide sequence: TGTGCCACCAGTGACCTGACGGGCGGGGTTCGGAGCAATCAGCCCCAGCATTTT. The encoded protein is CATSDLTGGVRSNQPQHF. The rearrangement links TRBV24-1 to TRBJ1-5; no definite D call. V shed 4 bases and J shed 1 base, with 19 bases lying between them. There are 18 residues in the CDR3. Germline V gene sequence: CDR1 KGHDR, CDR2 SFDVKD.

The V call is TRBV7-9, the J call TRBJ2-7, with TRBD2 matching over 8 bases. With 5 bases clipped from V and 4 bases from J, the junction kept 7 bases outside the gene matches. CDR1 is SEHNR, CDR2 FQNEAQ, per germline (reference sequence). The CDR3 consists of 14 residues. The CDR3 DNA is TGTGCCAGCAGCCCCCTTAGCGGGATATACGAGCAGTACTTC. Amino acid sequence: CASSPLSGIYEQYF. Full variable domain (remainder filled in from reference TRBV7-9 and TRBJ2-7): DTGVSQNPRHKITKRGQNVTFRCDPISEHNRLYWYRQTLGQGPEFLTYFQNEAQLEKSRLLSDRFSAERPKGSFSTLEIQRTEQGDSAMYLCASSPLSGIYEQYFGPGTRLTVT.

This rearrangement joins TRBV7-8 to TRBJ2-2; D possibly corresponds to TRBD1 (5 bases). V dropped 8 bases and J dropped 0 bases, with 7 bases sitting between them. The CDR3 is 13 amino acids. Germline assignment: CDR1 SGHVS and CDR2 FQNEAQ. The CDR3 DNA sequence: TGTGCCAGCCTGGACACGAACACCGGGGAGCTGTTTTTT. It encodes CASLDTNTGELFF. The whole variable domain, filled in from reference TRBV7-8 and TRBJ2-2, reads GAGVSQSPRYKVAKRGQDVALRCDPISGHVSLFWYQQALGQGPEFLTYFQNEAQLDKSGLPSDRFFAERPEGSVSTLKIQRTQQEDSAVYLCASLDTNTGELFFGEGSRLTVL.

CDR3 sequence reads: CASSLVATGTKDQPQHF. CDR3 DNA: TGTGCCAGCAGCTTGGTGGCCACTGGGACAAAAGATCAGCCCCAGCATTTT. The rearrangement joins TRBV5-4 to TRBJ1-5; TRBD1 might be the D (6 bases). Germline V CDR1 and CDR2: SGHNT, YYREEE (reference sequence). V was trimmed by 0 bases and J by 5 bases, leaving 18 bases between them. The CDR3 covers 17 residues.

The chain is built from TRBV15 and TRBJ2-3, with 8 bases that match TRBD2. This CDR3 contains 15 residues. V gave up 0 bases and J gave up 5 bases; unmatched junction bases: 4. CDR1 is LNHNV, CDR2 YYDKDF, per germline (reference sequence). CDR3 sequence: CATSREWAGGDTQYF. The CDR3, as DNA: TGTGCCACCAGCAGAGAATGGGCGGGGGGAGATACGCAGTATTTT.

Only a few counts were recorded for this clonotype. V gene TRBV6-4 combines with J gene TRBJ2-7, with 8 bases lining up with TRBD1. The V gene end was trimmed by 4 bases and the J gene end by 3 bases; junction bases not matched to a gene: 5. There are 14 residues in the CDR3. Per the germline V gene, CDR1 is MRHNA and CDR2 is SNTAGT. CDR3 DNA: TGTGCCAGCAGTGCTCCCGGGACAGGCTACGAGCAGTACTTC. Its translation: CASSAPGTGYEQYF.

The chain uses TRBV20-1 and TRBJ1-1; 8 bases align to TRBD1. This CDR3 is 10 amino acids long. The V gene end was trimmed by 6 bases and the J gene end by 12 bases; junction bases not matched to a gene: 6. Germline loops: CDR1 DFQATT, CDR2 SNEGSKA (reference sequence). CDR3 in amino acids: CSAPGQGTFF. CDR3 DNA sequence: TGCAGTGCCCCAGGACAGGGAACTTTCTTT.

The chain joins TRBV10-3 to TRBJ2-5; D not resolved. This CDR3 has 13 residues. Trimming shortened V by 11 bases and J by 2 bases, and 15 bases separated the two germline ends. Per germline, CDR1 ENHRY and CDR2 SYGVKD. The chain's CDR3 is CAASPTVQETQYF. CDR3 DNA sequence: TGTGCCGCTTCCCCGACTGTGCAAGAGACCCAGTACTTC.

This clonotype was recorded many times. The chain couples TRBV6-5 to TRBJ2-7, with D maybe TRBD2 (7 bases). The CDR3 is made up of 13 amino acids. Germline V gene sequence: CDR1 MNHEY, CDR2 SVGAGI. V shed 7 bases and J shed 6 bases, with 16 bases lying between them. CDR3 bases: TGTGCCAGCACGGACAGCGGGAAGGGCGAGCAGTACTTC. Its protein product is CASTDSGKGEQYF.

There are many counts of this clonotype. V is TRBV2 and J is TRBJ1-2, with 8 bases that match TRBD1. Germline lookup yields CDR1 SNHLY and CDR2 FYNNEI. This CDR3 region has 16 residues. Trimming cost V 6 bases and J 1 base; bases outside gene matches: 10. The CDR3 DNA reads TGTGCCAGCAGACCCACAGGGGGAGGAATTAACTATGGCTACACCTTC. It codes for CASRPTGGGINYGYTF.

At least ten counts were recorded for this clonotype. The V and J genes are TRBV4-1 and TRBJ1-5; D is perhaps TRBD1 (5 bases). The CDR3 runs 16 residues. The V end lost 3 bases, the J end lost 8 bases, and 20 bases lay between the germline ends. Per the germline V gene, CDR1 is MGHRA and CDR2 is YSYEKL. This CDR3 reads CASSQATGGGREPQHF. In DNA form, the CDR3 reads TGCGCCAGCAGCCAGGCCACCGGGGGGGGTAGGGAGCCCCAGCATTTT.

This clonotype was counted at least ten times. The V gene is TRBV4-2, the J gene TRBJ2-2; D is unresolved. Between the trimmed V and J ends, which lost 8 bases and 7 bases, there was a span of 5 bases. This CDR3 contains 10 residues. Looked up from germline, CDR1 is LGHNA and CDR2 is YNFKEQ. The DNA for the CDR3 is TGTGCCAGCGCCGGCGGGGAGCTGTTTTTT. Translating gives CASAGGELFF.